This T cell receptor (beta chain) was sequenced for a study of T cell changes during pregnancy in multiple sclerosis. Here immunoSEQ multiplex PCR was the method, and the copy in TCRdb shows in-frame clones only, minus some. The sample contains some 70,000 clones, roughly nine tenths of which appear only once. After removal of 0 bases from V and 1 base from J, the junction contained 8 bases not matched to a gene. CDR1 and CDR2 (germline): LGHNA, YNFKEQ. The CDR3 length is 17 residues. This receptor was taken from a female donor in good health, enrolled as a control in a pregnancy study. The input for sequencing was peripheral blood, taken in the second trimester of pregnancy. This rearrangement joins TRBV4-2 to TRBJ1-1; 7 bases are shared with TRBD1. CDR3 coding DNA: TGTGCCAGCAGCCAAGAAAGGGGGCCTTTGGCGAACACTGAAGCTTTCTTT. Translating it yields CASSQERGPLANTEAFF.